This entry lists 22 T cell receptor beta chains sequenced from one sample in a study of cytomegalovirus exposure and HLA in healthy donors. Primers included in the PCR were 60 Vbeta and 13 Jbeta primers. Measured with immunoSEQ multiplex PCR; TCRdb has only the in-frame clones, and not every one. This listing includes roughly 110,000 clones. The sample was PBMCs. These receptors originate from a man aged 25-40 years in good health and CMV-seronegative.

This chain connects TRBV18 to TRBJ2-1; tentatively, D is TRBD1 (6 bases). Germline-derived CDR1 and CDR2 are KGHSH and LQKENI. There are 14 residues in the CDR3. Trimming removed 2 bases from V and 10 bases from J, with 15 bases in between. DNA for the CDR3: TGTGCCAGCTCACCAGGACAGTTCGAAGGCGAGCAGTTCTTC. Amino acid sequence: CASSPGQFEGEQFF.

This sequence joins TRBV29-1 and TRBJ1-1; perhaps TRBD1 as D (5 bases). The V end lost 6 bases, the J end lost 5 bases, and 13 bases lay between the germline ends. The CDR3 sequence is 12 residues long. Germline V gene lookup returns CDR1 SQVTM and CDR2 ANQGSEA. CDR3 bases: TGCAGCGTAAGGGGCGGGGGGACTGAAGCTTTCTTT. It translates to CSVRGGGTEAFF.

The rearrangement uses TRBV19 and TRBJ2-7; 8 bases agree with TRBD2. Unmatched junction bases numbered 6, after V lost 8 bases and J lost 6 bases. This CDR3 has 12 amino acids. Germline CDR1 is LNHDA and CDR2 is SQIVND (reference sequence). CDR3 sequence (DNA): TGTGCCAGTCGGGGGGGCCTTACCGAGCAGTACTTC. Its protein is CASRGGLTEQYF. Looking up the rest from reference TRBV19 and TRBJ2-7 gives the full variable domain: DGGITQSPKYLFRKEGQNVTLSCEQNLNHDAMYWYRQDPGQGLRLIYYSQIVNDFQKGDIAEGYSVSREKKESFPLTVTSAQKNPTAFYLCASRGGLTEQYFGPGTRLTVT.

The J gene is TRBJ2-4, the V gene TRBV18; D remains unclear. With 4 bases removed from V and 3 bases from J, the gap between germline ends came to 13 bases. Germline V CDR1 and CDR2: KGHSH, LQKENI. This CDR3 has 15 amino acids. The chain's CDR3 is CASSRDQANKNIQYF. Written as DNA, the CDR3 is TGTGCCAGCTCACGCGATCAGGCAAACAAAAACATTCAGTACTTC.

The rearrangement uses TRBV7-8 and TRBJ1-2; D is unresolved. The CDR3 is made up of 14 amino acids. Germline V gives CDR1 SGHVS, CDR2 FQNEAQ. V lost 5 bases and J 6 bases, leaving 16 bases between the germline ends. For the CDR3, the DNA is TGTGCCAGCAGCCCCCGGGTCGCAGAGAATGGCTACACCTTC. Amino acids: CASSPRVAENGYTF.

The chain employs TRBV9 and TRBJ1-2; D not certain. The CDR3 sequence is 13 residues long. The V and J ends lost 4 bases and 4 bases respectively, with 11 bases between them. The germline V gene has CDR1 SGDLS and CDR2 YYNGEE. The CDR3 bases are TGTGCCAGCAGCCCAGAGGCGAGCTATGGCTACACCTTC. Translation: CASSPEASYGYTF.

The V call is TRBV5-8, the J call TRBJ2-1, with 10 bases lining up with TRBD2. Looked up from germline, CDR1 is SGHTS and CDR2 is YDEGEE. The V segment lost 2 bases and the J segment 8 bases; nucleotides outside the gene matches: 7. This CDR3 is built from 15 residues. CDR3 in amino acids: CASSFGLAAPHEQFF. The DNA of the CDR3 is TGTGCCAGCAGCTTCGGACTAGCGGCCCCCCATGAGCAGTTCTTC.

V gene TRBV7-2 combines with J gene TRBJ2-3; possibly TRBD1 for D (5 bases). CDR1 and CDR2 from the germline V gene are SGHTA and FQGNSA. Trimming took off 1 base at V and 5 bases at J, with 13 bases between the two ends. This CDR3 contains 15 residues. Written as DNA, the CDR3 is TGTGCCAGCAGCTTAGACTCAGGGCTGGGAGATACGCAGTATTTT. The encoded protein is CASSLDSGLGDTQYF.

The chain is built from TRBV5-6 and TRBJ2-1; 7 bases agree with TRBD1. CDR3 length equals 16 residues. Germline-derived CDR1 and CDR2 are SGHDT and YYEEEE. Trimming removed 0 bases from V and 2 bases from J; junction bases left unmatched: 5. CDR3 in amino acids: CASSLGWQGAYNEQFF. The CDR3 DNA follows: TGTGCCAGCAGCTTGGGCTGGCAGGGGGCCTACAATGAGCAGTTCTTC.

The chain uses TRBV27 and TRBJ2-3; TRBD1 matches at 8 bases. Germline loops: CDR1 MNHEY, CDR2 SMNVEV (reference sequence). With 6 bases clipped from V and 7 bases from J, the junction kept 12 bases outside the gene matches. The CDR3 totals 15 residues. The CDR3 loop is CASSSQGANGYTQYF. The CDR3 DNA is TGTGCCAGCAGCAGCCAGGGGGCAAACGGGTATACGCAGTATTTT.

CDR3 sequence reads: CASSYVERRKLFF. The DNA for the CDR3 is TGTGCCAGCAGTTACGTGGAGAGAAGAAAACTGTTTTTT. The chain carries TRBV6-5 and TRBJ1-4; unclear D gene. The CDR3 spans 13 residues. Germline CDR1 MNHEY, CDR2 SVGAGI. The V gene lost 2 bases and the J gene lost 10 bases, with 11 bases spanning the gap.

The chain employs TRBV19 and TRBJ2-5; TRBD2 matches 8 bases. J lost 1 base, V lost 3 bases, and 7 bases had no gene match. Germline values: CDR1 LNHDA, CDR2 SQIVND (reference sequence). CDR3 length: 16 amino acids. In nucleotides, the CDR3 is TGTGCCAGTAGTATCATGCGCGCGGGGGGCCAAGAGACCCAGTACTTC. Translation: CASSIMRAGGQETQYF. The full variable domain, in which reference TRBV19 and TRBJ2-5 provide the parts outside the CDR3, is DGGITQSPKYLFRKEGQNVTLSCEQNLNHDAMYWYRQDPGQGLRLIYYSQIVNDFQKGDIAEGYSVSREKKESFPLTVTSAQKNPTAFYLCASSIMRAGGQETQYFGPGTRLLVL.

The CDR3 coding sequence is TGTGCCAGCAGCAAAAGGACAGGAGTAAGGACTGAAGCTTTCTTT. This sequence encodes CASSKRTGVRTEAFF. J is TRBJ1-1 and V is TRBV21-1; the table names TRBD1, a call not compared with the DNA. TRBV21-1 is a documented pseudogene. CDR3 length: 15 amino acids.

V usage is TRBV7-9 and J usage is TRBJ2-1; the D gene is possibly TRBD2 (7 bases). Trimming took 5 bases from V and 2 from J, leaving 22 bases between them. CDR1 and CDR2 from the germline V gene are SEHNR and FQNEAQ (reference sequence). CDR3 length equals 18 residues. This chain's CDR3 is CASSPSRGRGAAYNEQFF. The CDR3 DNA follows: TGTGCCAGCAGCCCATCACGTGGACGGGGGGCCGCCTACAATGAGCAGTTCTTC.

V gene TRBV7-2 combines with J gene TRBJ2-7; TRBD1 matches 11 bases. This CDR3 contains 15 residues. V was pared by 6 bases and J by 4 bases, with 8 bases of the junction left unmatched. The V gene's germline CDR1 is SGHTA and CDR2 FQGNSA. CDR3 region: CASRQDRGRTYEQYF. Written as DNA, the CDR3 is TGTGCCAGCAGACAGGACAGGGGGCGTACGTACGAGCAGTACTTC.

The chain links TRBV7-7 to TRBJ2-3; TRBD2 agrees at 8 bases. V gave up 2 bases and J gave up 2 bases; unmatched junction bases: 6. The CDR3 is 16 residues long. The germline V gene has CDR1 SSHAT and CDR2 FNYEAQ (reference sequence). The CDR3 reads CASSLISGAFTDTQYF. In DNA form, the CDR3 reads TGTGCCAGCAGCTTAATTAGCGGGGCTTTCACAGATACGCAGTATTTT.

V gene TRBV7-8 combines with J gene TRBJ1-5; D is uncertain. Germline CDR1 reads SGHVS; CDR2 reads FQNEAQ. V lost 5 bases and J 5 bases, leaving 16 bases between the germline ends. CDR3 length: 15 amino acids. The chain's CDR3 is CASSPPLRAHQPQHF. The CDR3 nucleotides read TGTGCCAGCAGCCCCCCTTTGAGGGCCCATCAGCCCCAGCATTTT.

The chain joins TRBV6-1 to TRBJ2-1, with unresolved D. This CDR3 is 15 amino acids long. V was shortened by 1 base and J by 2 bases, with 9 bases between the two germline ends. CDR1 MNHNS and CDR2 SASEGT come from the germline V gene. Written as DNA, the CDR3 is TGTGCCAGCAGTGAAGGACACCAGACCTACAATGAGCAGTTCTTC. Protein: CASSEGHQTYNEQFF.

The J gene is TRBJ1-2, the V gene TRBV28; TRBD1 is a possible D gene (5 bases). The germline V gene has CDR1 MDHEN and CDR2 SYDVKM. Trimming shortened V by 6 bases and J by 10 bases, and 15 bases separated the two germline ends. The CDR3 loop spans 12 amino acids. The CDR3: CASRGGVATYTF. CDR3 bases: TGTGCCAGCAGGGGGGGGGTTGCTACCTACACCTTC.

This chain links TRBV5-4 with TRBJ2-4, with D maybe TRBD2 (6 bases). Germline-derived CDR1 and CDR2 are SGHNT and YYREEE (reference sequence). Trimming removed 0 bases from V and 7 bases from J, with 11 bases in between. The CDR3 loop spans 14 amino acids. The CDR3 DNA is TGTGCCAGCAGCTTGGCCACTAGCACGAACATTCAGTACTTC. Translated, it gives CASSLATSTNIQYF.

J is TRBJ2-5 and V is TRBV5-1; 8 bases map to TRBD2. This CDR3 comprises 14 residues. Trimming took 1 base from V and 5 from J; bases not matched to a gene: 4. Germline V gene data show CDR1 as SGHRS and CDR2 as YFSETQ. The CDR3 loop reads CASSLIGGGETQYF. CDR3 bases: TGCGCCAGCAGCTTGATAGGCGGGGGGGAGACCCAGTACTTC.

The rearrangement links TRBV27 to TRBJ1-2, with 12 bases that match TRBD1. CDR3 length: 16 amino acids. The V gene's germline CDR1 is MNHEY and CDR2 SMNVEV (reference sequence). Trimming at V came to 5 bases and at J to 4 bases, leaving 8 bases not matched to a gene. The CDR3 DNA is TGTGCCAGCAGTAAGGGGGGACAGGGGGCCCTCTATGGCTACACCTTC. Translated: CASSKGGQGALYGYTF.